Presented here are 18 T cell receptor beta chains from one specimen sequenced in a study of T cell repertoires in cytomegalovirus infection. These receptors are not linked to any known antigen. TCRdb re-called the reads with MiXCR, one entry per CDR3 protein. The sample holds 310,000 or so distinct CDR3 sequences; just under 25% are singletons and the top ten take 13%. Sequencing was performed on cultured PBMCs, taken from culture after CMV antigen stimulation. These receptors all stem from a human donor in good health (CMV status not recorded). Some clones in this sample may be carry-over from other donors' samples.

This clonotype was seen at least ten times. The chain couples TRBV29-1 to TRBJ1-1; D call uncertain. The germline V and J ends were trimmed by 4 bases and 1 base, with 13 bases remaining between them. The CDR3 totals 14 residues. Germline V gives CDR1 SQVTM, CDR2 ANQGSEA. CDR3 region: CSVALVSQNTEAFF. CDR3 sequence (DNA): TGCAGCGTTGCATTGGTCAGTCAGAACACTGAAGCTTTCTTT.

This clonotype was observed a few times. V is TRBV24-1 and J is TRBJ2-1, with 10 nucleotides matching TRBD1. This CDR3 comprises 14 residues. The ends lost 5 bases at V and 9 bases at J; junction bases unmatched: 6. Germline values: CDR1 KGHDR, CDR2 SFDVKD. The CDR3, as DNA: TGTGCCACCAGTGCCAGGACAGGGGGGCCTGAGCAGTTCTTC. It translates to CATSARTGGPEQFF.

This clonotype was seen a handful of times. This sequence joins TRBV7-3 and TRBJ2-1, with 9 bases matching TRBD2. The CDR3 length is 16 residues. Germline V gene lookup returns CDR1 SGHTA and CDR2 FQGTGA. V dropped 1 base and J dropped 4; count of bases not matched to a gene: 5. The CDR3 sequence is CASSLIPAGGYNEQFF. The DNA for the CDR3 is TGTGCCAGCAGCTTAATCCCAGCGGGAGGTTACAATGAGCAGTTCTTC.

This clonotype showed up many times. The CDR3 spells CASSLSGGYTF. CDR3 nucleotides: TGTGCCAGCAGCTTATCAGGGGGCTACACCTTC. V is TRBV12-3 or TRBV12-4 and J is TRBJ1-2; D is possibly TRBD1 (5 bases). Trimming stripped 6 bases from V and 8 bases from J, with 10 bases between. This CDR3 has 11 residues.

This clonotype showed up many times. The V and J genes are TRBV6-2 or TRBV6-3 and TRBJ2-5, with D maybe TRBD1 (6 bases). The germline V gene encodes CDR1 MNHEY and CDR2 SVGEGT. Trimming cost V 6 bases and J 5 bases, with 28 bases left between them. The CDR3 extends over 18 amino acids. The CDR3 DNA is TGTGCCAGCAGATACCAGCCGTATCCGGGACAAAGTAAGGAGACCCAGTACTTC. The encoded protein is CASRYQPYPGQSKETQYF.

CDR3 region: CASRRSRDYRENTEAFF. CDR3 DNA: TGTGCCAGCCGCCGCAGTCGGGATTACAGGGAGAACACTGAAGCTTTCTTT. The V call is TRBV2, the J call TRBJ1-1; tentatively, D is TRBD1 (6 bases). V was pared by 8 bases and J by 1 base, with 23 bases between. The CDR3 spans 17 residues. Germline V gives CDR1 SNHLY, CDR2 FYNNEI.

The chain couples TRBV6-1 to TRBJ1-1; TRBD1 might be the D (6 bases). CDR1 is MNHNS, CDR2 SASEGT, per germline. The CDR3 consists of 16 residues. V was pared by 6 bases and J by 0 bases, with 17 bases between. The CDR3 reads CASSRNDRYMNTEAFF. Here the CDR3 DNA reads TGTGCCAGCAGCCGAAACGACAGGTACATGAACACTGAAGCTTTCTTT.

The CDR3 coding sequence is TGTGCCACCAGCAGAGATGGGGTGGGAGTCGTGGGTTTATTGGGCACTGAAGCTTTCTTT. Translating it yields CATSRDGVGVVGLLGTEAFF. The chain employs TRBV15 and TRBJ1-1; no clear D. V shed 0 bases and J shed 4 bases, with 27 bases lying between them. CDR1 is LNHNV, CDR2 YYDKDF, per germline (reference sequence). The length of the CDR3 is 20 residues.

The V call is TRBV7-9, the J call TRBJ2-1; possibly TRBD2 for D (6 bases). CDR1 is SEHNR, CDR2 FQNEAQ, per germline (reference sequence). Trimming took off 1 base at V and 3 bases at J, with 16 bases between the two ends. This CDR3 spans 17 amino acids. CDR3 coding DNA: TGTGCCAGCAGCTTAGGCTACGGTGGGCGGGGCTACAATGAGCAGTTCTTC. Residues: CASSLGYGGRGYNEQFF.

The chain employs TRBV18 and TRBJ2-1, with D perhaps given as TRBD1 or TRBD2 (5 bases each). Germline V CDR1 and CDR2: KGHSH, LQKENI. V was clipped by 5 bases and J by 6 bases, with 11 bases between them. The CDR3 loop spans 13 amino acids. CDR3 sequence reads: CASSGGPSNEQFF. CDR3 coding DNA: TGTGCCAGCTCAGGGGGACCGTCCAATGAGCAGTTCTTC.

This clonotype was detected only a few times. CDR3 loop: CANSQAPRGDGYTF. CDR3 DNA: TGTGCAAACAGCCAGGCACCCCGCGGCGATGGCTACACCTTC. The gene calls are TRBV6-1 and TRBJ1-2; no reliable D call. Germline V CDR1 and CDR2: MNHNS, SASEGT. The CDR3 has 14 residues.

This chain joins TRBV4-1 and TRBJ2-7, with no clear D. Germline V CDR1 and CDR2: MGHRA, YSYEKL. This CDR3 spans 12 amino acids. V lost 1 base and J lost 5, with 6 bases in between. CDR3 region: CASSQASNEQYF. The CDR3 coding sequence is TGCGCCAGCAGCCAAGCCTCGAACGAGCAGTACTTC.

A few counts support this clonotype. The chain has TRBV7-9 and TRBJ1-4; a possible D gene is TRBD1 (5 bases). Between the trimmed V and J ends, which lost 0 bases and 3 bases, there was a span of 8 bases. Looked up from germline, CDR1 is SEHNR and CDR2 is FQNEAQ (reference sequence). The CDR3 covers 15 residues. CDR3 protein: CASSLAGGANEKLFF. CDR3 DNA sequence: TGTGCCAGCAGCTTAGCGGGGGGTGCTAATGAAAAACTGTTTTTT.

This sequence joins TRBV5-4 and TRBJ2-1; 8 bases align to TRBD1. Trimming at V came to 4 bases and at J to 4 bases, leaving 7 bases not matched to a gene. CDR3 size: 15 residues. The germline V gene has CDR1 SGHNT and CDR2 YYREEE (reference sequence). This chain's CDR3 is CASSHGQGGYNEQFF. The CDR3 region has the DNA TGTGCCAGCAGCCATGGACAGGGCGGGTACAATGAGCAGTTCTTC. Full variable domain (outside the CDR3, taken from reference TRBV5-4 and TRBJ2-1): ETGVTQSPTHLIKTRGQQVTLRCSSQSGHNTVSWYQQALGQGPQFIFQYYREEENGRGNFPPRFSGLQFPNYSSELNVNALELDDSALYLCASSHGQGGYNEQFFGPGTRLTVL.

This clonotype showed up just a few times. The rearrangement joins TRBV19 to TRBJ2-7, with a possible D match to TRBD1 (5 bases). Germline lookup yields CDR1 LNHDA and CDR2 SQIVND (reference sequence). Trimming shortened V by 0 bases and J by 6 bases, and 12 bases separated the two germline ends. This CDR3 is built from 14 residues. This CDR3 reads CASSIDLGQLEQYF. The CDR3 nucleotides are TGTGCCAGTAGTATAGATCTGGGGCAACTCGAGCAGTACTTC. Filled out from reference TRBV19 and TRBJ2-7, the complete variable domain reads DGGITQSPKYLFRKEGQNVTLSCEQNLNHDAMYWYRQDPGQGLRLIYYSQIVNDFQKGDIAEGYSVSREKKESFPLTVTSAQKNPTAFYLCASSIDLGQLEQYFGPGTRLTVT.

This clonotype was recorded at least ten times. The CDR3, as DNA: TGTGCCAGCAGCTTGGGGCACGGTGGCACAGATACGCAGTATTTT. This encodes CASSLGHGGTDTQYF. This chain connects TRBV7-3 to TRBJ2-3; D is perhaps TRBD1 (5 bases). V lost 3 bases and J 1 base, leaving 11 bases between the germline ends. Germline V CDR1 and CDR2: SGHTA, FQGTGA. The CDR3 has 15 residues.

Concerning this clonotype itself: The junction and the germline gene differ at one end; a read error may be behind it. The chain joins TRBV18 to TRBJ1-6; TRBD1 matches at 7 bases. In germline, CDR1 is KGHSH, CDR2 LQKENI. This CDR3 has 15 residues. The DNA for the CDR3 is TGTGCCAGCTCACCCCCACAGGGGCTTGGGTCACCCCTCCAATTT. This gives the protein CASSPPQGLGSPLQF.

This clonotype has ten or more counts. The chain joins TRBV27 to TRBJ2-7; 12 nucleotides match TRBD2. Germline CDR1 and CDR2: MNHEY and SMNVEV (reference sequence). CDR3 length: 15 amino acids. After removal of 7 bases from V and 4 bases from J, the junction contained 8 bases not matched to a gene. The CDR3 spells CASIPTSGRRYEQYV. The CDR3 DNA is TGTGCCAGCATCCCGACTAGCGGGAGACGGTACGAGCAGTACGTC.